The next 17 T cell receptor beta chains were all read from a single sample in a study of radiation and T cells in renal cell carcinoma (dated by TCRdb to the early 2020s). The intended sense of this specimen's time point label: blood 2 weeks post-SBRT. The treatment or condition label, read with the paper, signifies: 15 Gy SBRT to primary tumor, nephrectomy 4 weeks later. The library was prepared using the immunoSEQ multiplex PCR assay. TCRdb mirrors the immuneACCESS table, restricted to in-frame sequences. Some clones are absent from its copies; in checked studies, under half trace to an unresolved V gene, and the reason for the others is unknown. The sample profile shows around 130,000 clones; around 90% of them were found once. 5.8% of the sample is held by the ten biggest clonotypes. The material sequenced was blood, taken from a patient whose treatment included radiotherapy and nephrectomy. All receptors derive from a woman in her seventies with renal cell carcinoma.

J is TRBJ2-7 and V is TRBV4-3; D gene uncertain. Germline V CDR1 and CDR2: LGHNA, YSLEER. This CDR3 is built from 14 residues. V dropped 0 bases and J dropped 6 bases, with 12 bases sitting between them. The CDR3 reads CASSQDSGKSEQYF. For the CDR3, the DNA is TGCGCCAGCAGCCAAGATTCGGGCAAATCCGAGCAGTACTTC.

The V and J genes are TRBV29-1 and TRBJ1-1; D gene unclear. CDR3 length: 9 residues. CDR1 and CDR2 from the germline V gene are SQVTM and ANQGSEA. V lost 6 bases, J lost 7 bases, and 6 bases lay in between. CDR3 nucleotides: TGCAGCGTGGCGGGTGAAGCTTTCTTT. Protein: CSVAGEAFF.

The chain links TRBV7-9 to TRBJ1-1; a possible D gene is TRBD1 (6 bases). CDR1 is SEHNR and CDR2 is FQNEAQ in the germline V gene (reference sequence). The V end lost 5 bases, the J end lost 4 bases, and 11 bases lay between the germline ends. The CDR3 is made up of 13 amino acids. CDR3 nucleotides: TGTGCCAGCAGCCAGGAAGGGGGCACTGAAGCTTTCTTT. The encoded protein is CASSQEGGTEAFF. Using reference TRBV7-9 and TRBJ1-1 for the parts outside the CDR3, the full variable domain is DTGVSQNPRHKITKRGQNVTFRCDPISEHNRLYWYRQTLGQGPEFLTYFQNEAQLEKSRLLSDRFSAERPKGSFSTLEIQRTEQGDSAMYLCASSQEGGTEAFFGQGTRLTVV.

Concerning this clone itself: The identical CDR3 is also encoded by other nucleotide sequences in the sample. The chain combines TRBV7-3 with TRBJ2-3; no reliable D call. Trimming shortened V by 1 base and J by 3 bases, and 8 bases separated the two germline ends. CDR3 length: 14 amino acids. CDR1 SGHTA and CDR2 FQGTGA come from the germline V gene. CDR3 nucleotides: TGTGCCAGCAGCTTAAGGGCAGGAACAGATACGCAGTATTTT. It codes for CASSLRAGTDTQYF.

V usage is TRBV6-1 and J usage is TRBJ2-7; no clear D gene. CDR3 length: 14 residues. The ends were cut back, 8 bases at V and 1 base at J, with 15 bases in the middle. Germline lookup yields CDR1 MNHNS and CDR2 SASEGT. The CDR3 DNA sequence: TGTGCCAGCGGTTTAGAGGAGTTTTCCTACGAGCAGTACTTC. Translating it yields CASGLEEFSYEQYF.

The rearrangement uses TRBV9 and TRBJ2-3; TRBD1 or TRBD2 may be the D gene (5 bases each). Germline V lookup: CDR1 SGDLS, CDR2 YYNGEE. V was pared by 0 bases and J by 4 bases, with 9 bases between. The CDR3 consists of 14 residues. The CDR3 DNA follows: TGTGCCAGCAGCGTAGATTTGGGGGCAGATACGCAGTATTTT. Its translation: CASSVDLGADTQYF.

The J gene is TRBJ1-1, the V gene TRBV28; D unresolved. Germline loops: CDR1 MDHEN, CDR2 SYDVKM. V was pared by 3 bases and J by 5 bases, with 7 bases between. This CDR3 spans 12 amino acids. The CDR3 region has the DNA TGTGCCAGCAGTTTCCTGGGGACTGAAGCTTTCTTT. The encoded protein is CASSFLGTEAFF.

The CDR3 nucleotides are TGTGCCAGCTCACGGGGGGGGGCGAGCAATCAGCCCCAGCATTTT. Protein: CASSRGGASNQPQHF. The V and J genes are TRBV18 and TRBJ1-5; D may be TRBD1 (6 bases). This CDR3 is 15 amino acids long. Trimming left V 4 bases short and J 1 base short, with 11 bases between. Germline V gene sequence: CDR1 KGHSH, CDR2 LQKENI.

V gene TRBV5-1 combines with J gene TRBJ1-6; 7 nucleotides align to TRBD1. V was clipped by 4 bases and J by 6 bases; unmatched bases: 10. Germline assignment: CDR1 SGHRS and CDR2 YFSETQ. The CDR3 runs 16 residues. The CDR3 bases are TGCGCCAGCAGCCTGGGACAGCTAAAACCTAATTCACCCCTCCACTTT. Its translation is CASSLGQLKPNSPLHF. Variable domain in full (rest from reference TRBV5-1 and TRBJ1-6): KAGVTQTPRYLIKTRGQQVTLSCSPISGHRSVSWYQQTPGQGLQFLFEYFSETQRNKGNFPGRFSGRQFSNSRSEMNVSTLELGDSALYLCASSLGQLKPNSPLHFGNGTRLTVT.

The V and J genes are TRBV7-2 and TRBJ2-3; D may match TRBD1 or TRBD2 (6 bases each). The CDR3 is made up of 14 amino acids. V lost 1 base and J lost 6, with 11 bases in between. CDR1 is SGHTA, CDR2 FQGNSA, per germline. The CDR3 bases are TGTGCCAGCAGCTTAGTTGGGGGGCCCGATACGCAGTATTTT. Its protein product is CASSLVGGPDTQYF.

The gene calls are TRBV6-5 and TRBJ2-7, with D unclear. This CDR3 is built from 13 residues. Trimming removed 5 bases at V and 6 bases at J, with 14 bases between. Per germline, CDR1 MNHEY and CDR2 SVGAGI. The CDR3 nucleotides are TGTGCCAGCAGTCAAACACCGGTTGGCGAGCAGTACTTC. Translating gives CASSQTPVGEQYF.

This chain uses TRBV7-2 with TRBJ2-4; D is uncertain. Germline V gives CDR1 SGHTA, CDR2 FQGNSA. V lost 5 bases and J lost 0, with 11 bases in between. The CDR3 extends over 15 amino acids. The CDR3 DNA reads as TGTGCCAGCAGCCAACAATTACTAGCCAAAAACATTCAGTACTTC. Protein product: CASSQQLLAKNIQYF.

V usage is TRBV7-3 and J usage is TRBJ2-1; 11 bases are shared with TRBD2. V gave up 1 base and J gave up 6 bases; unmatched junction bases: 8. Germline V gives CDR1 SGHTA, CDR2 FQGTGA. The CDR3 has 17 amino acids. The CDR3 region has the DNA TGTGCCAGCAGCTTAATGGGGACTAGCGGCTCCGTCAATGAGCAGTTCTTC. It yields the protein CASSLMGTSGSVNEQFF.

The genes are TRBV7-2 and TRBJ2-3, with 8 positions matching TRBD2. Germline V gene data show CDR1 as SGHTA and CDR2 as FQGNSA. V was clipped by 3 bases and J by 2 bases; unmatched bases: 7. The CDR3 totals 16 residues. The CDR3 sequence is CASSLNLAGYTDTQYF. In DNA form, the CDR3 reads TGTGCCAGCAGCTTGAACCTAGCGGGTTACACAGATACGCAGTATTTT.

The chain joins TRBV9 to TRBJ2-5; 12 bases are a match to TRBD2. The CDR3 is 15 amino acids. CDR1 is SGDLS and CDR2 is YYNGEE in the germline V gene. Trimming took 1 base from V and 4 from J; bases not matched to a gene: 2. CDR3 sequence (DNA): TGTGCCAGCAGCGTACGACTAGCGGGGGTAGAGACCCAGTACTTC. This gives the protein CASSVRLAGVETQYF.

This clone was found once. This chain connects TRBV7-2 to TRBJ2-7; D unclear. Germline CDR1 is SGHTA and CDR2 is FQGNSA. The V and J ends lost 5 bases and 2 bases respectively, with 7 bases between them. This CDR3 region has 12 residues. CDR3: CASSLTTYEQYF. In DNA, the CDR3 is TGTGCCAGCAGCCTAACAACCTACGAGCAGTACTTC.

The V call is TRBV19, the J call TRBJ2-2, with D possibly being TRBD2 (5 bases). The CDR3 runs to 16 residues. Per the germline V gene, CDR1 is LNHDA and CDR2 is SQIVND (reference sequence). Trimming took 7 bases from V and 1 from J, leaving 16 bases between them. DNA for the CDR3: TGTGCCAGTACCAAATTCGGGAAGGGGAACACCGGGGAGCTGTTTTTT. This sequence encodes CASTKFGKGNTGELFF.